This T cell receptor beta chain emerged from a study of blood T cell repertoires in COVID-19. Clones were sequenced by immunoSEQ multiplex PCR, and TCRdb holds only the in-frame ones, with some missing. The sample holds roughly 53,000 clones, approximately 90% seen once. Trimming removed 1 base from V and 4 bases from J; junction bases left unmatched: 11. CDR3 length: 17 residues. Germline V lookup: CDR1 SGHNT, CDR2 YYREEE (reference sequence). Material: peripheral blood. This rearrangement joins TRBV5-4 to TRBJ1-2; 9 positions agree with TRBD1. The source of this sequence is a man aged 55 to 70 with acute or convalescent COVID-19. The CDR3: CASSLPGTGQKRYGYTF. The CDR3 bases are TGTGCCAGCAGCTTGCCGGGGACAGGGCAAAAACGCTATGGCTACACCTTC.